The T cell receptor (beta chain) under discussion was sequenced for a study of cytomegalovirus exposure and HLA in healthy donors. Findings and limits, study-wide: In an earlier analysis, in some 500 donors, most V segments appeared productive either ~90% or ~30% of the time. What a later analysis reportedly showed was that an Asian-associated ancestry cluster had fewer N-insertions than the approximately 720-donor mean.

Researchers ran the PCR with 60 Vbeta and 13 Jbeta primers. TCRdb keeps only in-frame clones here, not all; method: immunoSEQ multiplex PCR. The table shows roughly 120,000 clones, with approximately 79% occurring only once. Regarding donors, all were healthy bone marrow donors. As concerns this clone: Its target is not known.

Material: PBMCs. The source is a man aged 45 to 65 in good health and CMV-seropositive.

CDR3 residues: CASTQLEESDWGNQPQHF. DNA of the CDR3: TGTGCCAGCACTCAATTAGAGGAGTCCGATTGGGGCAATCAGCCCCAGCATTTT. This chain uses TRBV28 with TRBJ1-5, with D unresolved. CDR1 and CDR2 from the germline V gene are MDHEN and SYDVKM. V lost 7 bases, J lost 2 bases, and 24 bases lay in between. This CDR3 is 18 amino acids long.